Sequencing of this TCR beta chain was carried out in a study of blood T cell repertoires in COVID-19. Study-level information: Sites in the United States, Italy and Spain provided acute and convalescent COVID-19 samples. T cells, B-cell-depleted T cells, or PBMCs provided the cDNA or gDNA that served as material.

In the authors' workflow: Amplification of reference gene primers was used by the study to estimate nucleated cell counts. TCRdb keeps only in-frame clones here, not all; method: immunoSEQ multiplex PCR. V and J calls and clone size are given by that table; D and trimming were obtained from the DNA. The sample gives under 70,000 clones, around 91% of which show up once; 10% to 15% is in the top ten. This clone showed up just once. Sequencing used peripheral blood. The sequence was collected from a man in his 60s with active COVID-19.

As DNA, the CDR3 is TGCGCCAGCGGCCAGGGGCAGGGCCTTGTCACTGAAGCTTTCTTT. Amino acid sequence: CASGQGQGLVTEAFF. The rearrangement uses TRBV5-1 and TRBJ1-1; D perhaps matches TRBD1 (6 bases). This CDR3 comprises 15 residues. Deletions cut 7 bases from V and 4 bases from J, with 20 bases between. CDR1 and CDR2 (germline): SGHRS, YFSETQ.